This TCR beta chain was observed in a study of regulatory T cells in long-lasting Graves disease. General observations from the study: Comparison showed that persistent patients shared more public clonotypes (about 2,700) than new patients (966).

Sequencing libraries for TCR beta were prepared with iRepertoire HTBI primers and Arm-PCR of CDR3 regions. TCRdb ran MiXCR on the multiplex PCR reads and lists one entry per CDR3 protein. This sample carries 520,000 or so distinct CDR3 sequences, about 12% of them seen once, and the ten largest clones take roughly 8.9%. CDR1 is DFQATT and CDR2 is SNEGSKA in the germline V gene (reference sequence). V was trimmed by 2 bases and J by 8 bases, leaving 12 bases between them. The CDR3 has 12 amino acids. In its sample, this clonotype was seen many times. What it binds is not known. As for time point: newly diagnosed GD, antithyroid drugs for less than 3 months. Extracted PBMC RNA gave rise to the TCR library. This sample also belongs to another study, concerning T cells in Graves' hyperthyroidism and ophthalmopathy. From that report: Diagnostic assessment was based on clinical symptoms, serum thyroxine and TRAb, thyroid ultrasound and orbital computed tomography.

The receptor was derived from a woman between 25 and 40 years old with Graves disease. Sample: peripheral blood mononuclear cells (PBMCs), taken at new diagnosis, from a patient treated with antithyroid drugs. J is TRBJ1-1 and V is TRBV20-1; D is perhaps TRBD1 (6 bases). The CDR3 DNA reads TGCAGTGCTAGATGGGACACAAGGGAAGCTTTCTTT. Translated: CSARWDTREAFF.